This TCR beta chain was observed in a study of regulatory T cells in long-lasting Graves disease. Study results and limitations: With under 3,500 shared public clonotypes, persistent patients exceeded new patients, who shared about a thousand.

The TCR beta library used iRepertoire HTBI primers with Arm-PCR amplification of CDR3. TCRdb re-called the multiplex PCR reads through MiXCR, storing one row per CDR3 protein. The sample lists about 200,000 distinct CDR3 sequences, roughly 20% occurring once. Time point described: newly diagnosed GD, antithyroid drugs for less than 3 months. Generation of the TCR library employed RNA extracted from PBMCs. This clonotype was observed at least ten times. Its specificity is unknown. V was trimmed by 11 bases and J by 0 bases, leaving 14 bases between them. CDR1 is MDHEN, CDR2 SYDVKM, per germline. There are 14 residues in the CDR3. The data also belong to a second study, concerning T cells in Graves' hyperthyroidism and ophthalmopathy. That report notes: HTBI primers were used for first-round RT-PCR of the TCR CDR3. Ophthalmopathy stood apart from stable hyperthyroidism in a 13 V-J model. The model foresaw ophthalmopathy a median 6.5 months prior to onset.

V gene TRBV28 combines with J gene TRBJ1-3, with D maybe TRBD1 (5 bases). This material consisted of peripheral blood mononuclear cells (PBMCs), taken at new diagnosis, from a patient treated with antithyroid drugs. The receptor comes from a woman in her thirties with Graves disease. Here the CDR3 reads CAVQDSISGNTIYF. CDR3 sequence (DNA): TGTGCCGTACAGGACTCTATCTCTGGAAACACCATATATTTT.